What follows is one T cell receptor beta chain and its context. Looked up from germline, CDR1 is MGHRA and CDR2 is YSYEKL. The CDR3 consists of 13 residues. UMI-labeled 5' RACE was the method by which TCR beta libraries were made. TCRdb reprocessed the 5' RACE reads, with one entry per CDR3 protein and no DNA. This repertoire comprises about 5,600 distinct CDR3 sequences; its ten largest clones make up about 29%. This sample was included in a study of human CD8 memory T cell subsets. The J gene is TRBJ2-7, the V gene TRBV4-1; TCRdb indicates TRBD2, and absent DNA this call remains unverified. Sample: CD8+ effector memory T cells (TEM) sorted from PBMCs. Regarding subset: effector memory CD8 T cells, CCR7- CD45RO+ CD95+. This receptor was taken from a human donor in good health. This CDR3 reads CASSYREAYEQYF.